These T cell receptor beta chains were read from a single sample in a study of CD8 T cells in ankylosing spondylitis. Each CDR3 protein gets one entry after TCRdb re-called the 5' RACE reads with MiXCR. This sample has a few hundred thousand distinct CDR3 sequences; around 25% occur once, and the top ten carry roughly 0.67%. Sequencing input: blood, either unsorted or a sorted T cell fraction (not recorded which). The receptors derive from a male donor with ankylosing spondylitis or in good health (not recorded which). Both conserved end residues are part of each CDR3. D genes are given only for firm matches. Where a row states a size, it is once, few, many or the class of an expanded clone; other rows omit it.

abundance	d_gene	len	v_gene	j_gene	CDR3nt	CDR3aa
.	TRBD2	14	TRBV12-3/TRBV12-4	TRBJ2-1	TGTGCCAGCCGGGGGGGCCAAAGCTACAATGAGCAGTTCTTC	CASRGGQSYNEQFF
many	TRBD1	14	TRBV20-1	TRBJ2-7	TGCAGTGCTGGGGACAGTCTTAGCTCCTACGAGCAGTACTTC	CSAGDSLSSYEQYF
.	.	15	TRBV7-2	TRBJ2-1	TGTGCCAGCAGCTTAGAGGGAAGCAGGGTCAATGAGCAGTTCTTC	CASSLEGSRVNEQFF
many	TRBD1	15	TRBV6-5	TRBJ2-7	TGTGCCAGCAGTTACGGGACAGGCGGAACCTACGAGCAGTACTTC	CASSYGTGGTYEQYF
few	.	15	TRBV20-1	TRBJ2-1	TGCAGTGCTAGACCCTTAGACAAAACCTACAATGAGCAGTTCTTC	CSARPLDKTYNEQFF
.	TRBD2	13	TRBV7-6	TRBJ2-1	TGTGCCAGCAGCCCACGGACTAGCGGGGAGCAGTTCTTC	CASSPRTSGEQFF
many	TRBD2	15	TRBV5-6	TRBJ2-1	TGTGCCAGCAGCAGAGGACTAGCGGGGTACAATGAGCAGTTCTTC	CASSRGLAGYNEQFF
.	.	11	TRBV2	TRBJ2-5	TGTGCCAGTCATTGGGGAGAGACCCAGTACTTC	CASHWGETQYF
.	.	15	TRBV20-1	TRBJ2-2	TGCAGTGCTAGAGATCCCCGGGGACTCACCGGGGAGCTGTTTTTT	CSARDPRGLTGELFF
.	.	15	TRBV28	TRBJ2-7	TGTGCCAGCAGTTTTCGAGCCCAGATCTCCTACGAGCAGTACTTC	CASSFRAQISYEQYF
many	TRBD2	13	TRBV20-1	TRBJ2-3	TGCAGTGCTAGAATAGCGGGGGCAGATACGCAGTATTTT	CSARIAGADTQYF
.	.	11	TRBV20-1	TRBJ2-5	TGCAGTGCTAGCCTAGGAGAGACCCAGTACTTC	CSASLGETQYF
.	TRBD1	13	TRBV20-1	TRBJ2-3	TGCAGTGCTAAAGGGACAGGGGGTAATACGCAGTATTTT	CSAKGTGGNTQYF
.	.	12	TRBV12-3/TRBV12-4	TRBJ2-7	TGTGCCAGCAGTGCCACTTTCTACGAGCAGTACTTC	CASSATFYEQYF
many	.	15	TRBV21-1	TRBJ1-5	TGTGCCAGCAGCACCTACTTTGGGGGAAGTCAGCCCCAGCATTTT	CASSTYFGGSQPQHF
few	.	12	TRBV29-1	TRBJ2-3	TGCAGCGTTGGTTTGGGCCCAGATACGCAGTATTTT	CSVGLGPDTQYF
few	.	12	TRBV10-3	TRBJ2-7	TGTGCCATCAGTGTATCGGGGCGCGAGCAGTACTTC	CAISVSGREQYF
many	TRBD2	15	TRBV6-1	TRBJ2-2	TGTGCCAGCAACAGAGCGGGGGCGAACACCGGGGAGCTGTTTTTT	CASNRAGANTGELFF
.	.	13	TRBV2	TRBJ2-7	TGTGCCAGCACGTGGGGGAGAACCTACGAGCAGTACTTC	CASTWGRTYEQYF
once	.	12	TRBV6-6	TRBJ2-3	TGTGCCAGCGAGGGGACCGCAGATACGCAGTATTTT	CASEGTADTQYF
many	TRBD1	15	TRBV2	TRBJ2-7	TGTGCCAGCAATCCGGACAGGGATAACGCCTACGAGCAGTACTTC	CASNPDRDNAYEQYF
.	.	14	TRBV2	TRBJ2-1	TGTGCCAGCAGTGAAGTGTCAAGGGCGGGTGAGCAGTTCTTC	CASSEVSRAGEQFF
.	.	14	TRBV29-1	TRBJ2-3	TGCAGCGTTACGAACAGGGGAGGGTCAGATACGCAGTATTTT	CSVTNRGGSDTQYF
many	TRBD2	14	TRBV10-3	TRBJ2-1	TGTGCCATCAGTGAGTCGAGACTAGCGGGAGAGCAGTTCTTC	CAISESRLAGEQFF
many	.	13	TRBV5-1	TRBJ2-3	TGCGCCAGCACTCCGGGGAGCACAGATACGCAGTATTTT	CASTPGSTDTQYF
many	TRBD2	13	TRBV20-1	TRBJ2-5	TGCAGTGCTAGCCCCCAGGGAGGGGAGACCCAGTACTTC	CSASPQGGETQYF
many	.	14	TRBV5-1	TRBJ2-6	TGCGCCAGCAGAACGGGGTCTGGGGCCAACGTCCTGACTTTC	CASRTGSGANVLTF
once	.	14	TRBV11-2	TRBJ2-1	TGTGCCAGCAGCTTTTACAGTTCATACAATGAGCAGTTCTTC	CASSFYSSYNEQFF
many	.	13	TRBV7-9	TRBJ2-3	TGTGCCAGCAGCTTAGTTGGGGCCGATACGCAGTATTTT	CASSLVGADTQYF
.	TRBD1	13	TRBV20-1	TRBJ2-5	TGCAGTGCTAGACAGGGGGCGAGGGAGACCCAGTACTTC	CSARQGARETQYF
many	.	12	TRBV20-1	TRBJ2-7	TGCAAAATGGGCGGGAACTCCTACGAGCAGTACTTC	CKMGGNSYEQYF
few	.	11	TRBV20-1	TRBJ2-1	TGCAGTGTTAGGGGGGGGAATGAGCAGTTCTTC	CSVRGGNEQFF